One and the same sample provided the 9 T cell receptor beta chains below, sequenced in a study of blood T cell repertoires in COVID-19. TCRdb's table, derived via immunoSEQ multiplex PCR, lists solely in-frame clones and lacks some. The sample carries approximately 300,000 clones, roughly 89% recorded once. The sequenced sample consisted of PBMCs or T cells enriched from blood (not recorded which). These receptors originate from a woman in her twenties or thirties who had recovered from COVID-19.

The gene calls are TRBV29-1 and TRBJ1-2; 7 nucleotides line up with TRBD1. Unmatched junction bases numbered 12, after V lost 3 bases and J lost 8 bases. CDR1 is SQVTM, CDR2 ANQGSEA, per germline. The CDR3 is 14 amino acids. The CDR3, as DNA: TGCAGCGTTGAGTTAGCACAGGGGTTTGAAGGCTACACCTTC. Protein sequence: CSVELAQGFEGYTF.

CDR3 region: CASSLVGGRATWYNEQFF. The CDR3 DNA is TGTGCCAGCAGCTTGGTTGGCGGGAGGGCCACGTGGTACAATGAGCAGTTCTTC. The rearrangement joins TRBV5-6 to TRBJ2-1; 9 bases line up with TRBD2. The CDR3 totals 18 residues. After removal of 0 bases from V and 4 bases from J, the junction contained 11 bases not matched to a gene. From germline, CDR1 is SGHDT and CDR2 YYEEEE.

The chain combines TRBV5-1 with TRBJ2-3, with 7 bases fitting TRBD2. In germline, CDR1 is SGHRS, CDR2 YFSETQ. The CDR3 length is 17 residues. V was clipped by 3 bases and J by 5 bases; unmatched bases: 15. CDR3 DNA sequence: TGCGCCAGCAGCTCGGACTTGTGGCGGGAGTTTGAAGATACGCAGTATTTT. This sequence encodes CASSSDLWREFEDTQYF. Full variable domain (outside the CDR3, taken from reference TRBV5-1 and TRBJ2-3): KAGVTQTPRYLIKTRGQQVTLSCSPISGHRSVSWYQQTPGQGLQFLFEYFSETQRNKGNFPGRFSGRQFSNSRSEMNVSTLELGDSALYLCASSSDLWREFEDTQYFGPGTRLTVL.

The chain uses TRBV4-1 and TRBJ2-1; 13 bases map to TRBD2. Germline assignment: CDR1 MGHRA and CDR2 YSYEKL. With 3 bases clipped from V and 6 bases from J, the junction kept 5 bases outside the gene matches. The CDR3 covers 16 residues. In DNA form, the CDR3 reads TGCGCCAGCAGCCATGGACTAGCGGGAGTGGTCAATGAGCAGTTCTTC. Encoded protein: CASSHGLAGVVNEQFF.

The chain joins TRBV7-2 to TRBJ1-5; D perhaps matches TRBD1 (6 bases). Between the trimmed V and J ends, which lost 6 bases and 5 bases, there was a span of 14 bases. The germline V gene has CDR1 SGHTA and CDR2 FQGNSA. The length of the CDR3 is 14 residues. Here the CDR3 reads CASSLQGWDQPQHF. The CDR3 DNA follows: TGTGCCAGCAGTTTACAGGGTTGGGATCAGCCCCAGCATTTT.

CDR3 in amino acids: CASSKGRGNNEQFF. The CDR3 DNA reads as TGTGCCAGTAGTAAGGGGCGGGGGAACAATGAGCAGTTCTTC. This rearrangement joins TRBV19 to TRBJ2-1; 7 nucleotides agree with TRBD2. The V gene end was trimmed by 4 bases and the J gene end by 5 bases; junction bases not matched to a gene: 5. CDR1 and CDR2 (germline): LNHDA, SQIVND (reference sequence). The CDR3 spans 14 residues.

This clone was picked up one time. The chain couples TRBV19 to TRBJ1-5, with TRBD1 matching 8 bases. Germline V gives CDR1 LNHDA, CDR2 SQIVND (reference sequence). The CDR3 loop spans 16 amino acids. The V segment lost 3 bases and the J segment 7 bases; nucleotides outside the gene matches: 11. The CDR3 sequence is CASSIDPQGANQPQHF. For the CDR3, the DNA is TGTGCCAGTAGTATCGACCCTCAGGGGGCTAACCAGCCCCAGCATTTT. Full variable domain (rest looked up from reference TRBV19 and TRBJ1-5): DGGITQSPKYLFRKEGQNVTLSCEQNLNHDAMYWYRQDPGQGLRLIYYSQIVNDFQKGDIAEGYSVSREKKESFPLTVTSAQKNPTAFYLCASSIDPQGANQPQHFGDGTRLSIL.

This chain links TRBV6-5 with TRBJ1-1; possible D gene TRBD1, 5 bases. Germline CDR1 MNHEY, CDR2 SVGAGI. There are 15 residues in the CDR3. V shed 7 bases and J shed 0 bases, with 15 bases lying between them. CDR3 protein: CASNSARTLNTEAFF. CDR3 nucleotides: TGTGCCAGCAACTCCGCCAGGACATTGAACACTGAAGCTTTCTTT.

The chain links TRBV6-5 to TRBJ1-6; D unclear. Germline CDR1 and CDR2: MNHEY and SVGAGI. V lost 2 bases to trimming and J lost 9 bases, with 8 bases between them. The CDR3 covers 13 residues. In DNA, the CDR3 is TGTGCCAGCAGTTACGGCAGATCTTCACCCCTCCACTTT. Translated, it gives CASSYGRSSPLHF.